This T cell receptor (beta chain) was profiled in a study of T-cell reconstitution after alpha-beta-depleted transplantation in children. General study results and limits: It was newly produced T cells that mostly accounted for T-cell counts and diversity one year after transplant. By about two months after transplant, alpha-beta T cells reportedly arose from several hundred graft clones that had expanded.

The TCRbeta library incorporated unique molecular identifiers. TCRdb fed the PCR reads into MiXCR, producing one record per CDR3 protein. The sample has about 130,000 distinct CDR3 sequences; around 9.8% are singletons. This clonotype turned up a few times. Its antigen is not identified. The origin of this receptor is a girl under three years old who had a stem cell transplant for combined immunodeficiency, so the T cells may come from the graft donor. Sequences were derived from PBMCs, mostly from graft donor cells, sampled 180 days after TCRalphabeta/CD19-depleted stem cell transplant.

This chain's CDR3 is CASRSPGHLATDTQYF. The CDR3, as DNA: TGTGCCAGCAGGTCCCCGGGACATCTTGCCACAGATACGCAGTATTTT. V usage is TRBV28 and J usage is TRBJ2-3, with D maybe TRBD1 (6 bases). The CDR3 runs to 16 residues. Trimming shortened V by 6 bases and J by 2 bases, and 18 bases separated the two germline ends. The germline V gene encodes CDR1 MDHEN and CDR2 SYDVKM.